This T cell receptor (beta chain) was obtained from a study of Ad26.COV2.S vaccination and SARS-CoV-2 variants. Germline assignment: CDR1 LNHDA and CDR2 SQIVND (reference sequence). This CDR3 is built from 14 residues. Deletions cut 7 bases from V and 1 base from J, with 13 bases between. The method was immunoSEQ multiplex PCR; TCRdb's version includes in-frame clones alone and lacks a portion of them. The data contain approximately 150,000 clones, roughly 85% of them singletons. The TCR was taken from a human donor who had recovered from COVID-19. The chain couples TRBV19 to TRBJ1-1, with D maybe TRBD1 (5 bases). Specimen: peripheral blood, collected after recovery from COVID-19. The CDR3 reads CASIAGTGNTEAFF. The CDR3 nucleotides are TGTGCCAGTATAGCCGGGACGGGGAACACTGAAGCTTTCTTT.